Following are 9 T cell receptor beta chains from one sample sequenced in a study of Ad26.COV2.S vaccination and SARS-CoV-2 variants. Treatment of the sample: 15 to 20 received Ad26.COV2.S at low or high dose, single or two shots; about 5 received placebo; per-sample allocation not given. Following the first vaccine or placebo injection, samples were taken on day 63. Libraries were prepared by immunoSEQ multiplex PCR; TCRdb keeps only in-frame clonotypes and omits some of them. Here the sample spans a few hundred thousand clones, over 75% being singletons. The sequences come from peripheral blood, collected in a trial of Ad26.COV2.S vaccine versus placebo. These receptors all stem from a person aged 18 to 65 who received the Ad26.COV2.S COVID-19 vaccine or a placebo.

The chain is built from TRBV11-2 and TRBJ2-7, with D uncertain. CDR3 size: 10 residues. V was clipped by 6 bases and J by 5 bases, with 5 bases between them. Germline V gene data show CDR1 as SGHAT and CDR2 as FQNNGV. The CDR3: CASRGNEQYF. In DNA, the CDR3 is TGTGCCAGCAGGGGGAACGAGCAGTACTTC.

The CDR3 DNA follows: TGCGCCAGCAGCCAAGATCGTGGACAGGGATCCTATGGCTACACCTTC. Translating it yields CASSQDRGQGSYGYTF. The chain is built from TRBV4-3 and TRBJ1-2, with 8 bases that match TRBD1. Trimming at V came to 0 bases and at J to 4 bases, leaving 7 bases not matched to a gene. The CDR3 covers 16 residues. In germline, CDR1 is LGHNA, CDR2 YSLEER.

The genes are TRBV6-4 and TRBJ2-5; weak D call: TRBD2 (6 bases). Trimming left V 3 bases short and J 4 bases short, with 9 bases between. Per the germline V gene, CDR1 is MRHNA and CDR2 is SNTAGT. The CDR3 consists of 13 residues. CDR3: CASSEVGGETQYF. CDR3 DNA: TGTGCCAGCAGTGAGGTGGGGGGAGAGACCCAGTACTTC.

In this sample, this clone turned up a few times. The chain recombines TRBV6-5 with TRBJ2-7; 7 nucleotides align to TRBD1. This CDR3 region has 14 residues. In germline, CDR1 is MNHEY, CDR2 SVGAGI. The V and J ends lost 5 bases and 0 bases, in that order; junction bases with no gene match: 4. The CDR3 DNA sequence: TGTGCCAGCAGTCCGGACAGGAGCTCCTACGAGCAGTACTTC. This sequence encodes CASSPDRSSYEQYF.

This chain uses TRBV7-6 with TRBJ1-4; a possible D gene is TRBD1 (6 bases). V lost 5 bases, J lost 8 bases, and 18 bases lay in between. Germline CDR1 is SGHVS and CDR2 is FNYEAQ. This CDR3 comprises 15 residues. The CDR3 spells CASSPGSGAWEKLFF. CDR3 bases: TGTGCCAGCAGCCCCGGGTCGGGGGCTTGGGAAAAACTGTTTTTT.

J is TRBJ2-1 and V is TRBV7-8; 9 bases align to TRBD1. CDR1 and CDR2 (germline): SGHVS, FQNEAQ. The V gene end was trimmed by 5 bases and the J gene end by 9 bases; junction bases not matched to a gene: 5. This CDR3 is 13 amino acids long. CDR3: CASSRTGAIEQFF. The CDR3 DNA reads as TGTGCCAGCAGCCGGACAGGGGCGATTGAGCAGTTCTTC.

The chain employs TRBV5-4 and TRBJ2-7; D is undetermined. The CDR3 loop spans 15 amino acids. Germline V lookup: CDR1 SGHNT, CDR2 YYREEE (reference sequence). Trimming left V 1 base short and J 0 bases short, with 11 bases between. The CDR3 protein is CASSLRRGGSYEQYF. The CDR3 nucleotides are TGTGCCAGCAGCTTGCGACGAGGCGGCTCCTACGAGCAGTACTTC.

This clone showed up just a few times. The chain employs TRBV6-2 or TRBV6-3 and TRBJ2-1; TRBD2 aligns across 7 bases. V shed 4 bases and J 1 base; nucleotides not matched to a gene: 10. The germline CDR1 and CDR2 sequences are MNHEY and SVGEGT. This CDR3 is built from 17 residues. The CDR3 reads CASSLGRGYLSYNEQFF. DNA of the CDR3: TGTGCCAGCAGTTTGGGGCGGGGGTACCTGTCCTACAATGAGCAGTTCTTC.

The chain recombines TRBV10-3 with TRBJ1-2; tentatively, D is TRBD1 (5 bases). V gave up 6 bases and J gave up 4 bases, with 9 bases separating them. Per the germline V gene, CDR1 is ENHRY and CDR2 is SYGVKD. CDR3 size: 12 residues. CDR3 in amino acids: CAISLDSYGYTF. In DNA, the CDR3 is TGTGCCATCAGCCTCGACAGCTATGGCTACACCTTC.